This T cell receptor (beta chain) was found in a study of CD8+ T cells in alopecia areata. Study details: The graft donors were approximately 6-13-month-old C3H/HeJ mice with spontaneous alopecia, and their skin went to approximately 7-10-week-old female C3H/HeJ mice. General study results and limits: Compared with normal scalp, lesional scalp had higher clonality and more expanded CD8+ clones.

V shed 0 bases and J 2 bases; nucleotides not matched to a gene: 1. The germline V gene encodes CDR1 NNHNN and CDR2 SYGAGS (reference sequence). The CDR3 spans 14 residues. cDNA reverse transcribed from extracted RNA served as the sequencing template. The repertoire was sequenced with immunoSEQ multiplex PCR; TCRdb's copy has only in-frame clones and lacks some. The repertoire shows about 120,000 clones, none seen only once; the top ten take roughly 21%. This clone was seen ten or more times. Antigen unknown. Any gene name here is a mouse gene name. The CDR3 end lies 4 residues beyond the end of the read and is filled in from the germline J gene.

The sequenced sample consisted of lesional skin. The clonotype comes from a C3H/HeJ mouse with alopecia areata. The mouse strain carries the MHC haplotype H2-k. This chain connects TRBV13-2 to TRBJ1-2, with 7 bases lining up with TRBD1. The sequenced part of the CDR3 DNA is TGTGCCAGCGGTGATGCGGGACAGAACTCC. Translation gives CASGDAGQNS. The whole CDR3 protein is CASGDAGQNSDYTF.